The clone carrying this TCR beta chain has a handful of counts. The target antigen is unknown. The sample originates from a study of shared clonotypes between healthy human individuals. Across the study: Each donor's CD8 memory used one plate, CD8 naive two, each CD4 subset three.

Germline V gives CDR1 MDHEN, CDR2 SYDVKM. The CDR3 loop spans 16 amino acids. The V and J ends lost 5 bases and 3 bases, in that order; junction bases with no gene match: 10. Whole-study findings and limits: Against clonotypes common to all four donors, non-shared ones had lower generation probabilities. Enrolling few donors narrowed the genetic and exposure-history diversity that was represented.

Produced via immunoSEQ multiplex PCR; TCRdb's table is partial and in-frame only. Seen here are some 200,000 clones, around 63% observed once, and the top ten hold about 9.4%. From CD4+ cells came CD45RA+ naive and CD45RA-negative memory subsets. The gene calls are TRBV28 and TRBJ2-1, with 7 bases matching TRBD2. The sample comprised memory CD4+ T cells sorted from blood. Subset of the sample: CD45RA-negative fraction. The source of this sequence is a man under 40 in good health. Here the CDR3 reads CASSTLTRGSYNEQFF. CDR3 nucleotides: TGTGCCAGCAGTACACTCACCCGCGGGAGCTACAATGAGCAGTTCTTC. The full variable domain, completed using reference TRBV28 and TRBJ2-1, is DVKVTQSSRYLVKRTGEKVFLECVQDMDHENMFWYRQDPGLGLRLIYFSYDVKMKEKGDIPEGYSVSREKKERFSLILESASTNQTSMYLCASSTLTRGSYNEQFFGPGTRLTVL.